A selection of T cell receptor beta chains follows, all from one sample in a study of blood T cells in healthy people across ages. TCRdb ran MiXCR on the 5' RACE reads and lists one entry per CDR3 protein. The table shows under 2,000,000 distinct CDR3 sequences, with about 50% occurring only once. The source material was blood. The source of these receptors is a woman aged 40 to 49 in good health. CDR3s include the opening cysteine and the closing phenylalanine or tryptophan. Each record gives: J gene, clone size, V gene, D gene, CDR3 DNA, CDR3 protein. A D gene is named only where the DNA matches it firmly. Clone size is given for some rows only: seen once, a few or many times, or a class if the clone is expanded.

TRBJ1-2,.,TRBV7-3,.,TGTGCCAGCAGCTTAACTTCGGACGGCATCGAGGGCTACACCTTC,CASSLTSDGIEGYTF
TRBJ2-5,few,TRBV7-9,TRBD1,TGTGCCAGCAGCTTAACCTCCGGGACAGGGACCTTGACCCAGTACTTC,CASSLTSGTGTLTQYF
TRBJ1-5,.,TRBV5-1,.,TGCGCCAGCAGCTTGGGAGATATCAATCAGCCCCAGCATTTT,CASSLGDINQPQHF
TRBJ1-2,.,TRBV4-2,.,TGTGCCAGCAGGCCAGGGGATAACTATGGCTACACCTTC,CASRPGDNYGYTF
TRBJ2-7,.,TRBV7-9,TRBD2,TGTGCCAGCAGCTTAGTTCCTAGCGGGGGTTCTAGCTCCTACGAGCGGTACTTC,CASSLVPSGGSSSYERYF
TRBJ2-1,few,TRBV9,TRBD2,TGTGCCAGCAGCCCTTCATGGGCGGGGGGGCGTCATGAGCAGTTCTTC,CASSPSWAGGRHEQFF
TRBJ2-1,.,TRBV9,TRBD1,TGTGCCAGCAGCGGTACCGGGACAGGGGCGTATGAGCAGTTCTTC,CASSGTGTGAYEQFF
TRBJ1-2,.,TRBV5-1,.,TGCGCCAGCAGCTTGGGTCAGACGGGCAACTATGGCTACACCTTC,CASSLGQTGNYGYTF
TRBJ1-5,once,TRBV5-6,.,TGTGCCAGCAGCTTGGGGATTAATAGCAATCAGCCCCAGCATTTT,CASSLGINSNQPQHF
TRBJ1-2,few,TRBV6-4,.,TGTGCCAGCAGTGATGGGGGCTATGGCTACACCTTC,CASSDGGYGYTF
TRBJ2-5,.,TRBV14,.,TGTGCCAGCAGCCAAGAGCTAGCCGGGGCGGAGACCCAGTACTTC,CASSQELAGAETQYF
TRBJ2-1,.,TRBV6-1,.,TGTGCCAGCTTGTACCGGCCACCCGAGCAGTTCTTC,CASLYRPPEQFF
TRBJ1-2,few,TRBV6-1,.,TGTGCCAGCACTCAATCGGTGGCTGGCTACACCTTC,CASTQSVAGYTF
TRBJ1-4,.,TRBV6-5,TRBD1,TGTGCCAGCAGTTTCGCCGGGACAGGGTATCTCGAAAAACTGTTTTTT,CASSFAGTGYLEKLFF
TRBJ2-1,.,TRBV7-2,.,TGTGCCAGCAGCTGGGCGAGGGAGAACAATGAGCAGTTCTTC,CASSWARENNEQFF
TRBJ2-4,.,TRBV20-1,.,TGCAGTGCTCTACCTCAGGACATTCAGTACTTC,CSALPQDIQYF
TRBJ2-5,.,TRBV6-5,.,TGTGCCAGCAGCTATGCAGGGCCTCAGTACCAGCAGTACTTC,CASSYAGPQYQQYF
TRBJ2-7,few,TRBV20-1,.,TGCAGTGCTAGAGTTGCCGGGACATCCCGCTACGAGCAGTACTTC,CSARVAGTSRYEQYF
TRBJ2-1,few,TRBV4-3,TRBD2,TGCGCCAGCAGCCAAGATCGCGGGGGAGTAAGAAATGAGCAGTTCTTC,CASSQDRGGVRNEQFF
TRBJ1-2,.,TRBV29-1,.,TGCAGCGCTGGCGGGCAGCCCTATGGCTACACCTTC,CSAGGQPYGYTF
TRBJ2-1,.,TRBV4-3,TRBD2,TGCGCCAGCAGCCAAGATGGAGCGGGGGGCCCGAGCTCCTACAATGAGCAGTTCTTC,CASSQDGAGGPSSYNEQFF
TRBJ2-7,few,TRBV12-3/TRBV12-4,.,TGTGCCAGCAGCCCCCCGGGGGCCTCCTACGAGCAGTACTTC,CASSPPGASYEQYF
TRBJ1-2,few,TRBV29-1,.,TGCAGCGTCCCCGGACAGTTATATGGCTACACCTTC,CSVPGQLYGYTF
TRBJ1-5,.,TRBV15,.,TGTGCCACCAGCAGCGGGTACGGGAATCAGCCCCAGCATTTT,CATSSGYGNQPQHF
TRBJ2-1,.,TRBV27,TRBD2,TGTGCCAGCAGTCTGGGGACTAGCGGGGGCCACTCCTACAATGAGCAGTTCTTC,CASSLGTSGGHSYNEQFF
TRBJ2-5,many,TRBV7-2,TRBD1,TGTGCCAGCAGCCCAGACAGGGGGCGAGAGACCCAGTACTTC,CASSPDRGRETQYF
TRBJ1-2,.,TRBV21-1,.,TGTTGTAGGGGGCATGGCTACACCTTC,CCRGHGYTF
TRBJ1-1,few,TRBV6-2/TRBV6-3,.,TGTGCCAGCAGTTACTCGGATCTTCTCCATGAAGCTTTCTTT,CASSYSDLLHEAFF
TRBJ2-3,few,TRBV6-1,.,TGTGCCAGCAGTGCCCAACAGAGTCGATCTAGCACAGATACGCAGTATTTT,CASSAQQSRSSTDTQYF
TRBJ2-3,.,TRBV28,.,TGTGCCAGCAACCTTGGGCCGGGACACCGCACAGATACGCAGTATTTT,CASNLGPGHRTDTQYF
TRBJ1-2,.,TRBV4-1,.,TGCGCCAGCAACACCGAGGGCGAGGGATCTTACTATGGCTACACCTTC,CASNTEGEGSYYGYTF
TRBJ2-3,few,TRBV5-1,TRBD2,TGCGCCAGCAGCCGGGAGGGGTCTACAGATACGCAGTATTTT,CASSREGSTDTQYF
TRBJ1-5,.,TRBV20-1,.,TGCAGTGCTAGCCCCAATAGCAATCAGCCCCAGCATTTT,CSASPNSNQPQHF
TRBJ2-3,once,TRBV7-2,TRBD2,TGTGCCAGCAGCTCATCGGGACTAGCGGGAGATACGCAGTATTTT,CASSSSGLAGDTQYF
TRBJ1-1,.,TRBV7-2,.,TGTGCCAGCAGCTTAGAATTTGCCTTGAACACTGAAGCTTTCTTT,CASSLEFALNTEAFF
TRBJ2-5,.,TRBV5-8,TRBD2,TGTGCCAGCAGCATCATAGCGGGGGGACAAGAGACCCAGTACTTC,CASSIIAGGQETQYF